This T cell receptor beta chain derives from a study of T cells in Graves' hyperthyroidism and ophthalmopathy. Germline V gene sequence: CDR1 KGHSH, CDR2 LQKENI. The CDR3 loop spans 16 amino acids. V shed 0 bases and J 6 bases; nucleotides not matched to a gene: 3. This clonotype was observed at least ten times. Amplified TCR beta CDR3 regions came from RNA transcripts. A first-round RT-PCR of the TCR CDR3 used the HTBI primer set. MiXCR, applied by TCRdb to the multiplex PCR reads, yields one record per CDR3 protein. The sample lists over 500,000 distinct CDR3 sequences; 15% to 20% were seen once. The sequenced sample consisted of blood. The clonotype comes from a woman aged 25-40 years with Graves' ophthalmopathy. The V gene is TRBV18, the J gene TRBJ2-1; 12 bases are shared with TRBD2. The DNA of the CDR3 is TGTGCCAGCTCACCACCCGGGACTAGCGGGCTCAATGAGCAGTTCTTC. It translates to CASSPPGTSGLNEQFF. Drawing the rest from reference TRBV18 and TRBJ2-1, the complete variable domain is NAGVMQNPRHLVRRRGQEARLRCSPMKGHSHVYWYRQLPEEGLKFMVYLQKENIIDESGMPKERFSAEFPKEGPSILRIQQVVRGDSAAYFCASSPPGTSGLNEQFFGPGTRLTVL.